In its sample, the clone carrying this T cell receptor beta chain was seen a few times. Its antigen is not identified. This specimen belongs to a study of blood T cells in healthy people across ages. Ranging in age from about 6 to 95, the donors were healthy Caucasian individuals from Russia. Alongside a J-beta primer mix, a sample-barcoded 5' primer served in a second PCR lasting roughly 6 to 12 cycles. Each cDNA molecule carried a tag from a template-switch adaptor that contained 12 random nucleotides. A single record per CDR3 protein comes from TCRdb applying MiXCR to the 5' RACE reads. The sample lists approximately 850,000 distinct CDR3 sequences, roughly 44% occurring once. Germline CDR1 SGHDN, CDR2 FVKESK. V shed 2 bases and J shed 1 base, with 17 bases lying between them. There are 17 residues in the CDR3. Study outcomes and limitations: The fall in TCR beta diversity per million T cells was roughly linear with age.

Source material: blood. The source of this sequence is a man between 60 and 75 years old in good health. The chain couples TRBV14 to TRBJ2-5; possibly TRBD2 for D (7 bases). The CDR3: CASSQPGGTLLQETQYF. DNA for the CDR3: TGTGCCAGCAGCCAACCCGGGGGGACACTCCTCCAAGAGACCCAGTACTTC.